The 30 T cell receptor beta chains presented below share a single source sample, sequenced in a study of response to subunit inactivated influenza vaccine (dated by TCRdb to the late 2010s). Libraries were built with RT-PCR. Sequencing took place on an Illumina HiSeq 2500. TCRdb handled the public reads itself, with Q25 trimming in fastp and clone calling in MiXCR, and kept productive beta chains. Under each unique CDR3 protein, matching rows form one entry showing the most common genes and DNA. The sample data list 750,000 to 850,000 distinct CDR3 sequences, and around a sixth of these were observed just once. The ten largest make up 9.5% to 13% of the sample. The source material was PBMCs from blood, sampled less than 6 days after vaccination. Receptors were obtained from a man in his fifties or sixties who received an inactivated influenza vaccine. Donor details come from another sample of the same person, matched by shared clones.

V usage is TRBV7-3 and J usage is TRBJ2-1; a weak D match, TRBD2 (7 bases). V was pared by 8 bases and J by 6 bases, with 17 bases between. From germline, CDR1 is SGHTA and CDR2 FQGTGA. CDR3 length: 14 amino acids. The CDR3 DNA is TGTGCCAGCCGCCTGGGGGGCGGGAGCAATGAGCAGTTCTTC. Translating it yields CASRLGGGSNEQFF.

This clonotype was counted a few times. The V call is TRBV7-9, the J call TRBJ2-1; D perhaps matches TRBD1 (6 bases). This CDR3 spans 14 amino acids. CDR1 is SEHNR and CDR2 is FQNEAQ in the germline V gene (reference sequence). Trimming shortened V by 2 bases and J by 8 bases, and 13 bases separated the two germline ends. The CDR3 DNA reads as TGTGCCAGCAGCTTATCGCACAGGGACCATGAGCAGTTCTTC. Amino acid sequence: CASSLSHRDHEQFF.

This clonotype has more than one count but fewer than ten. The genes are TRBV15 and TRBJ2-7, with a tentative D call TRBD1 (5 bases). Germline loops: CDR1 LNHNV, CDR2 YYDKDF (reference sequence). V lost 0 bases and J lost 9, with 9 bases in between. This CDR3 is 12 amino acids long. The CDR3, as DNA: TGTGCCACCAGCAGAGATCTACAGGTGCAGTACTTC. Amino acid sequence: CATSRDLQVQYF.

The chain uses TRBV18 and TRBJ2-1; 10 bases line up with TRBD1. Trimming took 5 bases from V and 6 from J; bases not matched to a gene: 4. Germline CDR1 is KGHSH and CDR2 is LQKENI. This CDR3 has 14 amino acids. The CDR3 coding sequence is TGTGCCAGCTCAAAGGGACAGGGGATCAATGAGCAGTTCTTC. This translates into CASSKGQGINEQFF.

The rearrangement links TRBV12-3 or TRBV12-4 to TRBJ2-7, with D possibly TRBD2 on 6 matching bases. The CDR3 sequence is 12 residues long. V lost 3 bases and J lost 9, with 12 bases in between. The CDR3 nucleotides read TGTGCCAGCAGTTTGGAGGGGTTCGCGCAGTACTTC. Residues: CASSLEGFAQYF.

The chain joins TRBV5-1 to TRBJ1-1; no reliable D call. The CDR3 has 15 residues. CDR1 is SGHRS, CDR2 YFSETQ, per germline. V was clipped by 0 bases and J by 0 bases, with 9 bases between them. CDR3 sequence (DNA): TGCGCCAGCAGCTTGGGGTTAGAAATGAACACTGAAGCTTTCTTT. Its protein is CASSLGLEMNTEAFF.

This CDR3 is CASSPRRRGPGELFF. CDR3 coding DNA: TGTGCCAGCAGCCCCCGTCGACGGGGACCCGGGGAGCTGTTTTTT. The chain combines TRBV7-9 with TRBJ2-2, with D tentatively TRBD1 or TRBD2 (5 bases each). V was cut by 5 bases and J by 6 bases, with 16 bases left in between. Germline CDR1 is SEHNR and CDR2 is FQNEAQ (reference sequence). The CDR3 runs to 15 residues.

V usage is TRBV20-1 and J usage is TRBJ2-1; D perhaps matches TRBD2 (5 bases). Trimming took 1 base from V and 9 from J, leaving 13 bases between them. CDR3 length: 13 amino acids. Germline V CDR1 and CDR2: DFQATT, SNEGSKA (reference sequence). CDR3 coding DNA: TGCAGTGCTAGAGTCGGACCGGCGGGTGAGCAGTTCTTC. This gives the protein CSARVGPAGEQFF.

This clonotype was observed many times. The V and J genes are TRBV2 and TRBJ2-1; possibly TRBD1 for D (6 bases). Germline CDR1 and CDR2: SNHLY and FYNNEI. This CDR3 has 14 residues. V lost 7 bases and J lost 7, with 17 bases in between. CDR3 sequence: CASTRPGTINEQFF. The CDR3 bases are TGTGCCAGCACTAGGCCCGGGACAATAAATGAGCAGTTCTTC.

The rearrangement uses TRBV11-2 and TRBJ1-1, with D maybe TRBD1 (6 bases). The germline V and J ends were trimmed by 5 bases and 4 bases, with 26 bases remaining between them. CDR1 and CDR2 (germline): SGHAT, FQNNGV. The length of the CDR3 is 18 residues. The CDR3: CASSPTHLRGQRSTEAFF. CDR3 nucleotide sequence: TGTGCCAGCAGCCCTACCCACCTCAGGGGCCAACGGAGCACTGAAGCTTTCTTT.

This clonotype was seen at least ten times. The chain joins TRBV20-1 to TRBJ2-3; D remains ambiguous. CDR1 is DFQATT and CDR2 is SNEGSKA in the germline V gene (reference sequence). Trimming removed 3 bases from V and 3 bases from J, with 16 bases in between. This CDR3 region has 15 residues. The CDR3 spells CSARGWRPKTDTQYF. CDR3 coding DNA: TGCAGTGCTAGGGGTTGGCGGCCGAAAACAGATACGCAGTATTTT.

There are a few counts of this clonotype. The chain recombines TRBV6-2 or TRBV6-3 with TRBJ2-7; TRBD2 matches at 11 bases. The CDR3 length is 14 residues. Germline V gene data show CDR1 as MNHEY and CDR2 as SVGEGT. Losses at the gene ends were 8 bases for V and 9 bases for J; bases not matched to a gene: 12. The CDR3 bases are TGTGCCAGCCGTGCTCCGGAACTAGCGGGAGCGCAGTACTTC. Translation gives CASRAPELAGAQYF.

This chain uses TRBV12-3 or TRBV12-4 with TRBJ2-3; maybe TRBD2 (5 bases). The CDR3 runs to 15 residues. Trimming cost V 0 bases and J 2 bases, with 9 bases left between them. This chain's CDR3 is CASSLARGFTDTQYF. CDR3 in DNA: TGTGCCAGCAGTTTAGCGCGAGGGTTCACAGATACGCAGTATTTT.

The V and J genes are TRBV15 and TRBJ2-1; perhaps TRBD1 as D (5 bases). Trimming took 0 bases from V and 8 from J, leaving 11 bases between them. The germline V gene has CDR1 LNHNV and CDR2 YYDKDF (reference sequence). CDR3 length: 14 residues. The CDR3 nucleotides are TGTGCCACCAGCAGAGAAGTTGGGGCAGATGAGCAGTTCTTC. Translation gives CATSREVGADEQFF.

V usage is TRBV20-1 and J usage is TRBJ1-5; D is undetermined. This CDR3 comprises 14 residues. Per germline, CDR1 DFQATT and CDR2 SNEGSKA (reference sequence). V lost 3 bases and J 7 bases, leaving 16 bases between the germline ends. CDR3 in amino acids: CSARLAGRIQPQHF. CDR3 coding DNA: TGCAGTGCTAGGTTGGCAGGAAGGATCCAGCCCCAGCATTTT.

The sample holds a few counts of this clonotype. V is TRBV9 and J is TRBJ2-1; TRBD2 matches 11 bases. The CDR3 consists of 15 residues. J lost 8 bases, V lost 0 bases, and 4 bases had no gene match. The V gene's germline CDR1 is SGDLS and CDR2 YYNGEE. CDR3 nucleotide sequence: TGTGCCAGCAGCGTAGGGGTACTAGCGGGAGATGAGCAGTTCTTC. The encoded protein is CASSVGVLAGDEQFF.

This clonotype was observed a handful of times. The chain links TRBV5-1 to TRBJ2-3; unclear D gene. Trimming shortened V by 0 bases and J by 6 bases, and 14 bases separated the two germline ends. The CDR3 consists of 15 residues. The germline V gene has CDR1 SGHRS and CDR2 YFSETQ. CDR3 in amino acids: CASSLELKKADTQYF. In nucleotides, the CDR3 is TGCGCCAGCAGCTTGGAACTGAAGAAGGCCGATACGCAGTATTTT.

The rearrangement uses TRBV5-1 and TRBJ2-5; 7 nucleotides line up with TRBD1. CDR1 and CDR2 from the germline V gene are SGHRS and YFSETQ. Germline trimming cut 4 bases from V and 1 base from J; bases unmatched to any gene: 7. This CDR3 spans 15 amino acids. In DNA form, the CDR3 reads TGCGCCAGCAGCCCAGGACAGGCCTTCCAAGAGACCCAGTACTTC. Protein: CASSPGQAFQETQYF.

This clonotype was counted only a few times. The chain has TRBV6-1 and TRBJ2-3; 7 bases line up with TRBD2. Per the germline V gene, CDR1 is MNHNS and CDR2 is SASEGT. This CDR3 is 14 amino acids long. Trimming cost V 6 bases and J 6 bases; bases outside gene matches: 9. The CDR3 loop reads CASSRAGPGDTQYF. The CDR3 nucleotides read TGTGCCAGCAGCCGAGCGGGACCCGGGGATACGCAGTATTTT.

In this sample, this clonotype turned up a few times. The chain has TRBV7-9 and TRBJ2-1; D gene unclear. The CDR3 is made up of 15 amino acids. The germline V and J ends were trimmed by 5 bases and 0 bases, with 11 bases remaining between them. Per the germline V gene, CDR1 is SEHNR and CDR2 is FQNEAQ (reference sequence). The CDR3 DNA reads TGTGCCAGCAGCCTTACATCGACCTCCTACAATGAGCAGTTCTTC. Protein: CASSLTSTSYNEQFF.

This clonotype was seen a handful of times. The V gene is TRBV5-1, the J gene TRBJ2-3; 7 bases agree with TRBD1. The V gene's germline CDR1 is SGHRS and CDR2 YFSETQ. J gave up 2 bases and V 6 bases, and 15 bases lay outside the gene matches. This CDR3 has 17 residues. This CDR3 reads CASTTGYLNNPTDTQYF. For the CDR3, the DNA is TGCGCCAGCACGACAGGGTACCTTAACAATCCCACAGATACGCAGTATTTT.

As DNA, the CDR3 is TGTGCCAGCAGCTTGGAGCTCGAGGGTAACACTGAAGCTTTCTTT. Translation: CASSLELEGNTEAFF. The chain joins TRBV5-6 to TRBJ1-1; the D is unclear. Trimming left V 0 bases short and J 2 bases short, with 11 bases between. CDR1 is SGHDT, CDR2 YYEEEE, per germline. This CDR3 comprises 15 residues.

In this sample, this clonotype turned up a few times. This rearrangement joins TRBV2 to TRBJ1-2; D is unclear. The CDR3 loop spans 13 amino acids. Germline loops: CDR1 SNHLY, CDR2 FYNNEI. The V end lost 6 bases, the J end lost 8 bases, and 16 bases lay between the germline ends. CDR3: CASRGDRVRGYTF. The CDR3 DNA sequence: TGTGCCAGCAGAGGAGATCGGGTCAGAGGCTACACCTTC.

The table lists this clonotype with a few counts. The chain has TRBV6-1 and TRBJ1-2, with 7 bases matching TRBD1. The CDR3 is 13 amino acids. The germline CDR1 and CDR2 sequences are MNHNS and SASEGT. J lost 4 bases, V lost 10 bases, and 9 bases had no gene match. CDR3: CATRGGGGYGYTF. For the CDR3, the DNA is TGTGCCACCAGAGGGGGCGGCGGCTATGGCTACACCTTC.

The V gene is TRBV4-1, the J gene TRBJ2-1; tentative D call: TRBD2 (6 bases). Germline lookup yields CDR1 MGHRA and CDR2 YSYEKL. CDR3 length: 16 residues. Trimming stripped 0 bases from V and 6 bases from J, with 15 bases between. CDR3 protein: CASSQDWAGTLNEQFF. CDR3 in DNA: TGCGCCAGCAGCCAAGATTGGGCGGGGACTCTCAATGAGCAGTTCTTC.

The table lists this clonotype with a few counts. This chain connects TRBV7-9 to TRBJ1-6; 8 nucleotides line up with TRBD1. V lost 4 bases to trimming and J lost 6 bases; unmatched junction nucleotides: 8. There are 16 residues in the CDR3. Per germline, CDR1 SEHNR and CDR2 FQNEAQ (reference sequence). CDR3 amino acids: CASSSLGQGINSPLHF. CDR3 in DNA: TGTGCCAGCAGCTCCCTTGGACAGGGCATTAATTCACCCCTCCACTTT.

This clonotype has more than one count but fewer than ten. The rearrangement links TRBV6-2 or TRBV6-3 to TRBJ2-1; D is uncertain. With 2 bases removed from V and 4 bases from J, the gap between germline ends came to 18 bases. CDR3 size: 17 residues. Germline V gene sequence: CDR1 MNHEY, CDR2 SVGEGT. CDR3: CASSYRGSRPLYNEQFF. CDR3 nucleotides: TGTGCCAGCAGTTACCGAGGTAGCCGTCCCTTATACAATGAGCAGTTCTTC.

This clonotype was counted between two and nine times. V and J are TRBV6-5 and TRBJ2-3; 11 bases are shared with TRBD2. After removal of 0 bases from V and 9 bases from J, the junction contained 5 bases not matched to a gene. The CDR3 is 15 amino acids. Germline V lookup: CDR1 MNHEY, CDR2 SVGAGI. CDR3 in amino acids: CASSYSRLAGRTQYF. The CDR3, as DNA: TGTGCCAGCAGTTACTCGCGACTAGCGGGAAGAACGCAGTATTTT.

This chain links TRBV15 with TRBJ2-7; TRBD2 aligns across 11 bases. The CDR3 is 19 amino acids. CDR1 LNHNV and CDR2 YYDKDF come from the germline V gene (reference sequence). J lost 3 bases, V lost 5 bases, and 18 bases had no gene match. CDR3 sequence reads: CATSAPIAGGGPWSYEQYF. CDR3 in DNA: TGTGCCACCAGCGCGCCGATAGCGGGAGGGGGCCCCTGGAGCTACGAGCAGTACTTC.

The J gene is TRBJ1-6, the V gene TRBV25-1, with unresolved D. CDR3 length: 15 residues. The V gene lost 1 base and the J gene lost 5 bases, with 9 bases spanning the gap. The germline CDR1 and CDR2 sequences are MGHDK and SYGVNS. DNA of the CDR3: TGTGCCAGCAGTGAATCCGGGATCAATAATTCACCCCTCCACTTT. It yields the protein CASSESGINNSPLHF. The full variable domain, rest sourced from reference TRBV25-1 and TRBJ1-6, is EADIYQTPRYLVIGTGKKITLECSQTMGHDKMYWYQQDPGMELHLIHYSYGVNSTEKGDLSSESTVSRIRTEHFPLTLESARPSHTSQYLCASSESGINNSPLHFGNGTRLTVT.